This T cell receptor (beta chain) was sequenced for a study of blood T cell repertoires in COVID-19. This CDR3 spans 15 amino acids. Trimming took 1 base from V and 2 from J, leaving 9 bases between them. Germline V gives CDR1 LGHDT, CDR2 YNNKEL (reference sequence). Generated by immunoSEQ multiplex PCR, the TCRdb table keeps only in-frame clones and is missing some. The data show roughly 120,000 clones, 87% seen once. Sequencing was carried out using peripheral blood. This receptor was taken from a woman aged 45-59 years with acute or convalescent COVID-19. The rearrangement uses TRBV3-1 (or the pseudogene TRBV3-2) and TRBJ2-1; TRBD2 is a possible D gene (6 bases). The DNA of the CDR3 is TGTGCCAGCAGCCAAGGTAGCGGACCCTACAATGAGCAGTTCTTC. This gives the protein CASSQGSGPYNEQFF.